Listed below are T cell receptor beta chains from one sample, sequenced in a study of T cell responses to AZD1222 COVID-19 vaccine. Only in-frame clones appear in the TCRdb table, and some are missing; sequencing was by immunoSEQ multiplex PCR. The sample lists under 250,000 clones, more than 85% occurring once. The sequencing used peripheral blood, collected on day 0 of MenACWY control vaccination. Receptors were obtained from an adult in good health. The CDR3 runs from the conserved cysteine through the conserved F or W. A D gene is named only where the DNA matches it firmly. The size entry is marked missing in some rows and otherwise reads once, few, many or a size class.

V: TRBV7-2
D: .
J: TRBJ1-1
size: .
DNA: TGTGCCAGCGGAGGGCGGCAGGGCACTGAAGCTTTCTTT
CDR3: CASGGRQGTEAFF

V: TRBV19
D: .
J: TRBJ1-5
size: .
DNA: TGTGCCAGTACCTTTATGGGGGGCAATCAGCCCCAGCATTTT
CDR3: CASTFMGGNQPQHF

V: TRBV29-1
D: .
J: TRBJ2-7
size: .
DNA: TGCAGCGTAGTGCAGGGGCCCACCTACGAGCAGTACTTC
CDR3: CSVVQGPTYEQYF

V: TRBV6-5
D: TRBD2
J: TRBJ2-2
size: .
DNA: TGTGCCAGCAGCCAGACTAGCGGGCACACCGGGGAGCTGTTTTTT
CDR3: CASSQTSGHTGELFF

V: TRBV6-2/TRBV6-3
D: TRBD1
J: TRBJ1-2
size: .
DNA: TGTGCCAGCAGCCCCTCTCTCGGACAGGGAACCAACTATGGCTACACCTTC
CDR3: CASSPSLGQGTNYGYTF

V: TRBV12-3/TRBV12-4
D: .
J: TRBJ1-1
size: .
DNA: TGTGCCAGCAGCTTTCCAGGTGACACTGAAGCTTTCTTT
CDR3: CASSFPGDTEAFF

V: TRBV7-2
D: .
J: TRBJ1-4
size: .
DNA: TGTGCCAGCAGCCCGTCCGGGACTGCGAATGAAAAACTGTTTTTT
CDR3: CASSPSGTANEKLFF

V: TRBV19
D: .
J: TRBJ2-5
size: .
DNA: TGTGCCAGTAGTGACCGAGGGGAGACCCAGTACTTC
CDR3: CASSDRGETQYF

V: TRBV18
D: .
J: TRBJ2-7
size: .
DNA: TGTGCCAGCTCAGTCCGCAGGGGCGATACTGACGAGCAGTACTTC
CDR3: CASSVRRGDTDEQYF

V: TRBV10-2
D: .
J: TRBJ1-4
size: .
DNA: TGCGCCAGCAGTGAGCGGTCCCGTATCGAAAAACTGTTTTTT
CDR3: CASSERSRIEKLFF

V: TRBV4-2
D: TRBD2
J: TRBJ2-4
size: once
DNA: TGTGCCAGCAGCCATGAACGCTCTAGCGGTCAATTAGCCAAAAACATTCAGTACTTC
CDR3: CASSHERSSGQLAKNIQYF

V: TRBV3-1/TRBV3-2
D: .
J: TRBJ2-7
size: .
DNA: TGTGCCAGCTGCAACTGGGACACCTACGAGCAGTACTTC
CDR3: CASCNWDTYEQYF

V: TRBV10-3
D: TRBD1
J: TRBJ2-1
size: few
DNA: TGTGCCATCAGTGACCCTACAGGGGGCCGATACAATGAGCAGTTCTTC
CDR3: CAISDPTGGRYNEQFF

V: TRBV12-3/TRBV12-4
D: .
J: TRBJ2-7
size: .
DNA: TGTGCCAGCAGCCGGGGCAAGGGATACGAGCAGTACTTC
CDR3: CASSRGKGYEQYF

V: TRBV18
D: TRBD1
J: TRBJ1-5
size: .
DNA: TGTGCCAGCTCACCAGGGCAGGGGGCTAGCAATCAGCCCCAGCATTTT
CDR3: CASSPGQGASNQPQHF

V: TRBV5-4
D: .
J: TRBJ1-3
size: .
DNA: TGTGCCAGCAGCCTCCCCCCCAGTTCCCCGGGAAACACCATATATTTT
CDR3: CASSLPPSSPGNTIYF

V: TRBV5-4
D: .
J: TRBJ2-2
size: .
DNA: TGTGCCAGCAGCCCCGACAGGACGAACACCGGGGAGCTGTTTTTT
CDR3: CASSPDRTNTGELFF

V: TRBV2
D: .
J: TRBJ1-4
size: .
DNA: TGTGCCAGCGCCTTAGAAAAACTGTTTTTT
CDR3: CASALEKLFF

V: TRBV19
D: .
J: TRBJ1-1
size: .
DNA: TGTGCCAGTAGAGAGTTTCCCGGGGAGACTGAAGCTTTCTTT
CDR3: CASREFPGETEAFF